This TCR beta chain was observed in a study of cytomegalovirus exposure and HLA in healthy donors. PCR was performed using 60 Vbeta and 13 Jbeta primers. Method: immunoSEQ multiplex PCR; TCRdb's copy keeps in-frame clones and lacks some. The top ten clones hold about 1.6% of a sample with approximately 150,000 clones, around 81% of them seen once. Germline values: CDR1 GTSNPN, CDR2 SVGIG (reference sequence). The CDR3 runs 14 residues. Trimming took 7 bases from V and 9 from J, leaving 24 bases between them. Sequenced material: PBMCs. V and J are TRBV30 and TRBJ1-2; D perhaps matches TRBD1 (6 bases). This sequence originates from a man between 40 and 49 years old in good health and CMV-seronegative. Written as DNA, the CDR3 is TGTGCCTTGACCATAGAAACCCGCGGGGGCCGCTACACCTTC. Translated: CALTIETRGGRYTF.